This TCR beta chain derives from a study of T cells in Graves' hyperthyroidism and ophthalmopathy. In this sample, this clonotype turned up a few times. The CDR3 spans 17 residues. The germline CDR1 and CDR2 sequences are SEHNR and FQNEAQ (reference sequence). V dropped 5 bases and J dropped 4; count of bases not matched to a gene: 13. Amplification targeted TCR beta CDR3 regions from RNA transcripts. The TCR CDR3 first-round RT-PCR relied on the HTBI primer set. TCRdb processed the multiplex PCR reads anew with MiXCR; each CDR3 protein has one entry. This table has roughly 380,000 distinct CDR3 sequences, approximately 15% appearing once. The PBMCs studied were ones that came from roughly 9.1 ml fresh peripheral blood.

The sequence came from a woman aged 55-75 years with Graves' hyperthyroidism. The specimen was blood. This chain joins TRBV7-9 and TRBJ2-5; the match to TRBD1 covers 10 bases. Written as DNA, the CDR3 is TGTGCCAGCAGCGCTGGACAGGGGGGGAGAGGCCTAGAGACCCAGTACTTC. As protein: CASSAGQGGRGLETQYF.